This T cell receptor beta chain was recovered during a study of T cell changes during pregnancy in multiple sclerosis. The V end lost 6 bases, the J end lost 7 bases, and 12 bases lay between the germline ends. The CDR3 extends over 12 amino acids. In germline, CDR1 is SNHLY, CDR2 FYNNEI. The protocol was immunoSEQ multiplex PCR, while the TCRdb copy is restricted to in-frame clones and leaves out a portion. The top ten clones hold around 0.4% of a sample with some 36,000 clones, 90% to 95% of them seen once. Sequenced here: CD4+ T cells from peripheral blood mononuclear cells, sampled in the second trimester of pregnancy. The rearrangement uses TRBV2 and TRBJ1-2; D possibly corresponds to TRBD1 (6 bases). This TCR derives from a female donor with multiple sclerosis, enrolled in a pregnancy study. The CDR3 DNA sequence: TGTGCCAGCAGCGGCCAGGGGTTTGGCTACACCTTC. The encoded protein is CASSGQGFGYTF.